Below, 5 T cell receptor beta chains from the same sample are listed, as sequenced in a study of T cell changes during pregnancy in multiple sclerosis. Sequencing was performed with immunoSEQ multiplex PCR; in TCRdb, only in-frame clones are kept and a portion is missing. The table lists some 44,000 clones, just under 95% of them singletons, with less than 0.65% in the top ten. The sample in question was CD4+ T cells from peripheral blood mononuclear cells, obtained in the third trimester of pregnancy. The receptors come from a female donor with multiple sclerosis, enrolled in a pregnancy study.

CDR3 loop: CASSAGTGNGYTF. Here the CDR3 DNA reads TGTGCCAGCAGCGCTGGGACAGGGAACGGCTACACCTTC. This rearrangement joins TRBV7-9 to TRBJ1-2, with TRBD1 matching over 9 bases. Per the germline V gene, CDR1 is SEHNR and CDR2 is FQNEAQ (reference sequence). The CDR3 length is 13 residues. V trimming: 5 bases; J trimming: 8 bases; junction bases outside the gene matches: 6.

There are a few counts of this clone. V gene TRBV19 combines with J gene TRBJ1-4, with D unresolved. V was clipped by 5 bases and J by 6 bases, with 13 bases between them. Germline CDR1 LNHDA, CDR2 SQIVND (reference sequence). The CDR3 consists of 14 residues. The DNA for the CDR3 is TGTGCCAGTAGTGGGCTTACCCAGGATGAAAAACTGTTTTTT. Its protein product is CASSGLTQDEKLFF.

This clone was seen only a few times. The chain is built from TRBV7-3 and TRBJ2-3; D ambiguous. The CDR3 is 15 amino acids. CDR1 and CDR2 (germline): SGHTA, FQGTGA. The germline V and J ends were trimmed by 1 base and 2 bases, with 10 bases remaining between them. Written as DNA, the CDR3 is TGTGCCAGCAGCTTAATTGTAGCATCCACAGATACGCAGTATTTT. Amino acid sequence: CASSLIVASTDTQYF.

The V call is TRBV9, the J call TRBJ2-3; 7 nucleotides match TRBD1. Germline V gene data show CDR1 as SGDLS and CDR2 as YYNGEE. V was pared by 4 bases and J by 3 bases, with 11 bases of the junction left unmatched. This CDR3 spans 16 amino acids. The CDR3 reads CASSPQPGQITDTQYF. The CDR3 coding sequence is TGTGCCAGCAGCCCCCAACCGGGACAGATAACAGATACGCAGTATTTT.

The chain has TRBV28 and TRBJ2-3, with 8 positions matching TRBD2. The length of the CDR3 is 18 residues. In germline, CDR1 is MDHEN, CDR2 SYDVKM. The V and J ends lost 3 bases and 0 bases, in that order; junction bases with no gene match: 11. The CDR3 loop is CASSFSGIGPTSTDTQYF. CDR3 DNA sequence: TGTGCCAGCAGTTTTAGCGGGATCGGCCCAACTAGCACAGATACGCAGTATTTT.